These 5 T cell receptor beta chains came from one sample sequenced in a study of post-analysis software for immune sequencing data. Study outcomes and limitations: Roughly five TRBV segments were more frequent in patients than controls; TRBV5-6, TRBV5-1 and TRBV20-1 belonged to this group.

Their specific antigens are unknown. The TCR beta cDNA libraries carried unique molecular identifiers. TCRdb reprocessed the PCR reads with MiXCR, giving one entry per CDR3 protein. The sample lists 750,000 to 950,000 distinct CDR3 sequences; around 46% were seen once. The specimen was blood. These receptors were taken from a girl aged 5-17 years with multiple sclerosis.

The gene calls are TRBV20-1 and TRBJ2-1, with 7 positions matching TRBD1. The CDR3 spans 12 residues. CDR1 is DFQATT, CDR2 SNEGSKA, per germline (reference sequence). Germline trimming cut 5 bases from V and 8 bases from J; bases unmatched to any gene: 6. CDR3: CSAEGARDEQFF. The CDR3 nucleotides are TGCAGTGCTGAGGGGGCTAGGGATGAGCAGTTCTTC.

The V call is TRBV7-9, the J call TRBJ1-5, with D possibly being TRBD1 (6 bases). Trimming left V 3 bases short and J 5 bases short, with 14 bases between. The CDR3 runs 15 residues. Germline CDR1 SEHNR, CDR2 FQNEAQ (reference sequence). CDR3 nucleotides: TGTGCCAGCAGCTTGACGGGGGCTGGGGATCAGCCCCAGCATTTT. Protein product: CASSLTGAGDQPQHF. Full variable domain (rest looked up from reference TRBV7-9 and TRBJ1-5): DTGVSQNPRHKITKRGQNVTFRCDPISEHNRLYWYRQTLGQGPEFLTYFQNEAQLEKSRLLSDRFSAERPKGSFSTLEIQRTEQGDSAMYLCASSLTGAGDQPQHFGDGTRLSIL.

Worth noting for this clonotype: Since a much larger clone is just one base distant, this may be a read error. The V call is TRBV27, the J call TRBJ2-7, with D perhaps matching TRBD2 (5 bases). This CDR3 has 14 amino acids. In germline, CDR1 is MNHEY, CDR2 SMNVEV (reference sequence). The V and J ends lost 6 bases and 0 bases respectively, with 12 bases between them. CDR3 residues: CASRLEVGSYEQYF. CDR3 bases: TGTGCCAGCAGGTTGGAGGTGGGCTCCTACGAGCAGTACTTC.

The gene calls are TRBV24-1 and TRBJ2-3; no clear D gene. This CDR3 is built from 11 residues. V lost 5 bases, J lost 6 bases, and 5 bases lay in between. Looked up from germline, CDR1 is KGHDR and CDR2 is SFDVKD. Here the CDR3 DNA reads TGTGCCACCAGTGCTCGGGATACGCAGTATTTT. It codes for CATSARDTQYF.

There are a few counts of this clonotype. The chain joins TRBV7-6 to TRBJ2-4, with TRBD2 matching over 7 bases. Unmatched junction bases numbered 13, after V lost 5 bases and J lost 15 bases. This CDR3 is 13 amino acids long. CDR1 and CDR2 (germline): SGHVS, FNYEAQ. The CDR3 DNA sequence: TGTGCCAGCAGCGCTGACTATGGGCGGGAGTTGTACTTC. It is translated as CASSADYGRELYF.